This TCR beta chain appears in the sequencing data of a study of CD8+ T cells in alopecia areata. The germline gives CDR1 SGHTA, CDR2 FQGTGA. The V end was cut by 5 bases, the J end by 1 base, with 17 bases between. The CDR3 spans 17 residues. Once RNA had been extracted, it was reverse transcribed into cDNA to act as the sequencing template. The assay was immunoSEQ multiplex PCR, and TCRdb's table has in-frame clones only and misses some. Of more than 95,000 clones listed, 55% were seen once; the top ten hold around 10%. This TCR derives from a human donor in good health. Sequenced: CD4+ T cells sorted from blood. The chain has TRBV7-3 and TRBJ2-2; tentative D call: TRBD1 (6 bases). CDR3 sequence reads: CASSDKAGELNTGELFF. CDR3 nucleotides: TGTGCCAGCAGCGATAAAGCAGGGGAACTGAACACCGGGGAGCTGTTTTTT.